The source of this T cell receptor beta chain is a study of shared clonotypes between healthy human individuals. Study-level results: Relative to memory subsets, naive subsets generally showed larger estimated richness. It was the non-shared clonotypes that had lower generation probabilities than clonotypes shared by all four donors.

The protocol was immunoSEQ multiplex PCR, while the TCRdb copy is restricted to in-frame clones and leaves out a portion. The data contain 2 million to 3 million clones, more than 85% of them singletons. As concerns this clone: The target antigen is unknown.

V was pared by 7 bases and J by 0 bases, with 13 bases between. The CDR3 is 16 residues long. Per germline, CDR1 MGHDK and CDR2 SYGVNS. The TCR comes from a man between 18 and 35 years old in good health. Some clones in this sample may be carry-over from other donors' samples. The sample taken for sequencing was naive CD4+ T cells from PBMCs. Stated subset: CD45RA+ positively selected. This chain connects TRBV25-1 to TRBJ2-6; a weak D match, TRBD1 (6 bases). The CDR3: CASTRTVPSGANVLTF. CDR3 sequence (DNA): TGTGCCAGCACCCGGACAGTCCCCTCTGGGGCCAACGTCCTGACTTTC.